A selection of T cell receptor beta chains follows, all from one sample in a study of chemoradiotherapy in HPV16-positive cancers. Here immunoSEQ multiplex PCR was the method, and the copy in TCRdb shows in-frame clones only, minus some. The sample shows about 22,000 clones, over 60% of them seen only once. Sampling was conducted from a patient who underwent chemoradiotherapy. The receptors stem from a human donor with HPV-associated anogenital cancer. Each CDR3 is given with its conserved first and last residue.

TRBV7-9,CASSHSGQGTNEQFF
TRBV4-1,CASSQQQGTGGYTF
TRBV19,CASRKQGPDEQFF
TRBV5-5,CASSQTGHTYEQYF
TRBV7-8,CASSFGPKLTVSPLHF
TRBV7-8,CASSIQGNQPQHF
TRBV27,CASNRRGYNEQFF
TRBV6-5,CASSYGTGELFF
TRBV5-8,CASSRTGVTDTQYF
TRBV4-2,CASSQVGSADTQYF
TRBV18,CASSPIQGRLDGNSPLHF
TRBV28,CASSLGGVTPNTEAFF
TRBV7-8,CASSLGFSTDTQYF
TRBV4-2,CASSQGTGPRELFF
TRBV27,CASSPVLAGHSYEQYF
TRBV7-2,CASTLRTSGRNEQFF
TRBV29-1,CSVASGDNYGYTF
TRBV4-3,CASGSGTANEKLFF
TRBV30,CAWSVPGHSNTEAFF
TRBV30,CALNPRDRRSYGYTF
TRBV29-1,CSVPRASGVNTGELFF
TRBV19,CASSPLGPASGNTIYF
TRBV10-2,CASSEGSHQPQHF
TRBV29-1,CSVYHSLNTEAFF
TRBV6-1,CASRVQGYQPQHF
TRBV9,CASSARPGGNNSPLHF
TRBV5-4,CASSGYNTEAFF
TRBV29-1,CSVSTGQRYGYTF
TRBV10-3,CAISEGGSEQYF
TRBV19,CASRGTGGVDGYTF
TRBV29-1,CSVASGTGSNQPQHF
TRBV27,CASSLTLTGGSYEQYF
TRBV2,CASRRLGTAYEQYF
TRBV5-5,CASSSAGYEQYF
TRBV2,CASRTAYEQYF
TRBV7-9,CASSLALLPSGEETQYF
TRBV27,CASSIQGVPYEQYF
TRBV29-1,CSGYGTALTTEAFF
TRBV5-1,CASSPGRATNEKLFF
TRBV30,CAWSAVQNTEAFF
TRBV11-2,CASSLVQGINTEAFF
TRBV10-3,CAIRGRDSLNNEQFF
TRBV6-1,CASSRDSIQAFF
TRBV10-3,CAIHGGTGELFF
TRBV18,CASSPQSGRSFEQYF
TRBV6-5,CASTDSYSYEQYF
TRBV10-3,CAISESLGEREAFF
TRBV19,CASSISTGSYEQYF
TRBV27,CASSLTGNQPQHF
TRBV19,CASSRSGTVGNYGYTF
TRBV5-4,CASSLRTALNYGYTF
TRBV5-6,CASSLVAGASSNYNEQFF
TRBV7-3,CASSLNRITNYGYTF
TRBV28,CASSFRGVTYEQYF
TRBV5-1,CASSLGGGTTDTQYF
TRBV5-1,CASSLRGTDTTDTQYF
TRBV5-1,CASSLKTSGQGRTGELFF
TRBV5-5,CASSGMEVGSNQPQHF